This T cell receptor (beta chain) was identified during a study of cytomegalovirus exposure and HLA in healthy donors. The germline gives CDR1 SGHNT, CDR2 YENEEA. The V end was cut by 4 bases, the J end by 14 bases, with 6 bases between. The CDR3 runs to 10 residues. The study ran its PCR with 60 Vbeta and 13 Jbeta primers. The repertoire was sequenced with immunoSEQ multiplex PCR; TCRdb's copy has only in-frame clones and lacks some. Its table lists over 75,000 clones. This chain uses TRBV11-3 with TRBJ1-6; D is unclear. The sequenced sample was PBMCs. This TCR was sampled from a girl between 10 and 17 years old in good health and CMV-seropositive. The DNA for the CDR3 is TGTGCCAGCAGCTCCTCTACCCTCCACTTT. Residues: CASSSSTLHF.